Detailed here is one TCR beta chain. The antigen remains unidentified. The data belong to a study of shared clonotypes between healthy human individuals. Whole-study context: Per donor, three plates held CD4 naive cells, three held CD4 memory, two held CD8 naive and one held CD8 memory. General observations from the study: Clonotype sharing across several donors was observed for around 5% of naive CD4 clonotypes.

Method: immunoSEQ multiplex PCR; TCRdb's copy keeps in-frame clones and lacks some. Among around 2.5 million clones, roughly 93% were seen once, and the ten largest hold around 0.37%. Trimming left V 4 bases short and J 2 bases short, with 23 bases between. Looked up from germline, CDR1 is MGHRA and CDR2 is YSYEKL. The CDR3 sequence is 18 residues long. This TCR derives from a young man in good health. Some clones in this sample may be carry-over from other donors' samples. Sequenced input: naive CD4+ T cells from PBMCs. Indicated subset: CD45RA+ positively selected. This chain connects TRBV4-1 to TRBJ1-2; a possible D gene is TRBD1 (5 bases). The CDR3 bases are TGCGCCAGCAGCCTAAAAGCACAGACAGCCTTGCCCAACTATGGCTACACCTTC. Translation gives CASSLKAQTALPNYGYTF.